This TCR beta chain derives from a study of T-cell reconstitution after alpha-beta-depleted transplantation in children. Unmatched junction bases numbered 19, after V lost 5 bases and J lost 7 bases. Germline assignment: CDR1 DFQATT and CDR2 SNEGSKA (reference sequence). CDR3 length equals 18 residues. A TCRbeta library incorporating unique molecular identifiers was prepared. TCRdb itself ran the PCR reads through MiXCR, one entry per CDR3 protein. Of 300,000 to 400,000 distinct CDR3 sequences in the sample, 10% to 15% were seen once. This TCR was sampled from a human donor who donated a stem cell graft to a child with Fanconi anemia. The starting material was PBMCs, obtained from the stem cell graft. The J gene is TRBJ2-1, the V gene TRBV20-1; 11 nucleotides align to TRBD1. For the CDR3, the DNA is TGCAGTGCTCCCTCCGGGACAGGGGGATTCTCTTGGAAGAATGAGCAGTTCTTC. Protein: CSAPSGTGGFSWKNEQFF.